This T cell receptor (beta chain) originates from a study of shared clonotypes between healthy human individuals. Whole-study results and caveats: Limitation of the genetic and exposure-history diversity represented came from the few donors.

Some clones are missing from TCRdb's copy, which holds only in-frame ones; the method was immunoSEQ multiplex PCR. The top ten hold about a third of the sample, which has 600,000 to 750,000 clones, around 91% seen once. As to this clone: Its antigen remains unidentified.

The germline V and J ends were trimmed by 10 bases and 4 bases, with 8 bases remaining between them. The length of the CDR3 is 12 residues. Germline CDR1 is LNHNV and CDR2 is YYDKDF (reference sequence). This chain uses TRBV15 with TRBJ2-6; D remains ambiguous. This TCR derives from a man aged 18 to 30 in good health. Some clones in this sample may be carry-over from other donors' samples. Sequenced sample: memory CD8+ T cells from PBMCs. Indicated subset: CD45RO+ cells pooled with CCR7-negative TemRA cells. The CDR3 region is CAISSGANVLTF. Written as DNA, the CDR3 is TGTGCCATTTCGTCGGGGGCCAACGTCCTGACTTTC.